The 15 T cell receptor beta chains below all came from one sample that was sequenced in a study of blood T cell repertoires in COVID-19. Generated by immunoSEQ multiplex PCR, the TCRdb table keeps only in-frame clones and is missing some. The table records 220,000 or so clones, about 86% of them present only once. The sample consisted of PBMCs or T cells enriched from blood (not recorded which). Receptors were obtained from a woman in her forties with acute COVID-19.

J is TRBJ2-1 and V is TRBV7-9; 15 positions match TRBD2. V lost 3 bases, J lost 7 bases, and 7 bases stayed unmatched. The germline CDR1 and CDR2 sequences are SEHNR and FQNEAQ (reference sequence). The CDR3 has 17 amino acids. CDR3 protein: CASSLPGLAGGYNEQFF. The CDR3 nucleotides are TGTGCCAGCAGCTTGCCAGGACTAGCGGGAGGGTATAATGAGCAGTTCTTC.

The V call is TRBV15, the J call TRBJ2-4; D possibly corresponds to TRBD1 (6 bases). V lost 1 base and J lost 0, with 25 bases in between. The CDR3 extends over 21 amino acids. The germline CDR1 and CDR2 sequences are LNHNV and YYDKDF (reference sequence). CDR3 DNA sequence: TGTGCCACCAGCAGAGCGGAACAGGGTTGGACGGAAGTACTAGCCAAAAACATTCAGTACTTC. Its translation: CATSRAEQGWTEVLAKNIQYF.

This chain links TRBV30 with TRBJ2-3; D gene uncertain. In germline, CDR1 is GTSNPN, CDR2 SVGIG (reference sequence). The CDR3 spans 13 residues. V was trimmed by 1 base and J by 6 bases, leaving 11 bases between them. The CDR3 nucleotides are TGTGCCTGGAGTGGGCAGTCTCTTGATACGCAGTATTTT. Its translation: CAWSGQSLDTQYF. The complete variable domain, with remaining parts taken from reference TRBV30 and TRBJ2-3, reads SQTIHQWPATLVQPVGSPLSLECTVEGTSNPNLYWYRQAAGRGLQLLFYSVGIGQISSEVPQNLSASRPQDRQFILSSKKLLLSDSGFYLCAWSGQSLDTQYFGPGTRLTVL.

CDR3: CASSLTDRGLGGAFF. The CDR3 region has the DNA TGTGCCAGCAGTTTAACCGACAGGGGGCTAGGTGGAGCTTTCTTT. V usage is TRBV28 and J usage is TRBJ1-1; TRBD1 aligns across 10 bases. In germline, CDR1 is MDHEN, CDR2 SYDVKM. V shed 2 bases, J shed 10 bases, and the junction held 10 bases outside the gene matches. The CDR3 runs to 15 residues.

This chain links TRBV4-2 with TRBJ2-3, with 9 bases aligning to TRBD2. Germline CDR1 reads LGHNA; CDR2 reads YNFKEQ. With 1 base clipped from V and 2 bases from J, the junction kept 7 bases outside the gene matches. This CDR3 is built from 17 residues. Here the CDR3 DNA reads TGTGCCAGCAGCCAAGGAGCCGGCGGGGGGGACACAGATACGCAGTATTTT. It translates to CASSQGAGGGDTDTQYF.

The V call is TRBV27, the J call TRBJ2-7, with TRBD2 identical over 10 bases. J was trimmed by 5 bases and V by 6 bases; bases with no gene match: 13. Germline CDR1 reads MNHEY; CDR2 reads SMNVEV (reference sequence). This CDR3 has 16 residues. In DNA form, the CDR3 reads TGTGCCAGCAGCCGTCATCTAGCGGGAGTTTTCCACGAGCAGTACTTC. Translating it yields CASSRHLAGVFHEQYF.

The CDR3 DNA sequence: TGTGCCAGCAGCGTTGATAGGAGGGCCTCCCTTAACTATGGCTACACCTTC. Translated, it gives CASSVDRRASLNYGYTF. The gene calls are TRBV9 and TRBJ1-2; no clear D gene. This CDR3 comprises 17 residues. Deletions cut 2 bases from V and 1 base from J, with 18 bases between. Germline V gene lookup returns CDR1 SGDLS and CDR2 YYNGEE.

This clone was seen just once. The chain uses TRBV2 and TRBJ1-2; TRBD1 might be the D (5 bases). Per the germline V gene, CDR1 is SNHLY and CDR2 is FYNNEI. V was cut by 7 bases and J by 2 bases, with 14 bases left in between. This CDR3 contains 14 residues. CDR3 DNA sequence: TGTGCCAGCAAGGGGCCCTCAGGAAACTATGGCTACACCTTC. Residues: CASKGPSGNYGYTF.

CDR3 protein: CAIGTGDQPQHF. CDR3 in DNA: TGTGCCATCGGGACAGGGGATCAGCCCCAGCATTTT. This chain links TRBV10-3 with TRBJ1-5, with TRBD1 matching 10 bases. The trim removed 8 bases at V and 5 bases at J, leaving 0 bases unmatched. The CDR3 is 12 residues long. In germline, CDR1 is ENHRY, CDR2 SYGVKD.

The V call is TRBV19, the J call TRBJ1-2, with 10 bases matching TRBD1. Looked up from germline, CDR1 is LNHDA and CDR2 is SQIVND (reference sequence). The CDR3 extends over 13 amino acids. V dropped 9 bases and J dropped 3; count of bases not matched to a gene: 4. CDR3 region: CASRTGGDYGYTF. CDR3 DNA: TGTGCCAGCAGGACAGGGGGGGACTATGGCTACACCTTC.

This sequence joins TRBV9 and TRBJ1-3; weak D call: TRBD1 (5 bases). V lost 4 bases, J lost 0 bases, and 11 bases lay in between. CDR3 size: 15 residues. Per germline, CDR1 SGDLS and CDR2 YYNGEE. CDR3 nucleotide sequence: TGTGCCAGCAGCCTGGGGGGGGACTCTGGAAACACCATATATTTT. It encodes CASSLGGDSGNTIYF.

This chain connects TRBV6-6 to TRBJ2-7, with D perhaps TRBD2 (6 bases). Looked up from germline, CDR1 is MNHNY and CDR2 is SVGAGI (reference sequence). The length of the CDR3 is 12 residues. The ends were cut back, 6 bases at V and 6 bases at J, with 12 bases in the middle. As DNA, the CDR3 is TGTGCCAGCAGCCAGCAGGGACTCGAGCAGTACTTC. Amino acids: CASSQQGLEQYF.

The V call is TRBV7-6, the J call TRBJ2-3; D ambiguous. The CDR3 loop spans 16 amino acids. CDR1 and CDR2 from the germline V gene are SGHVS and FNYEAQ. V was pared by 2 bases and J by 0 bases, with 12 bases between. The CDR3 sequence: CASSLIAVASTDTQYF. The DNA of the CDR3 is TGTGCCAGCAGCTTAATTGCGGTTGCTAGCACAGATACGCAGTATTTT. The whole variable domain, remainder taken from reference TRBV7-6 and TRBJ2-3, is GAGVSQSPRYKVTKRGQDVALRCDPISGHVSLYWYRQALGQGPEFLTYFNYEAQQDKSGLPNDRFSAERPEGSISTLTIQRTEQRDSAMYRCASSLIAVASTDTQYFGPGTRLTVL.

The chain links TRBV19 to TRBJ2-2; D not certain. CDR3 length: 12 amino acids. V was clipped by 4 bases and J by 6 bases, with 6 bases between them. Looked up from germline, CDR1 is LNHDA and CDR2 is SQIVND (reference sequence). The CDR3 is CASSTLAGELFF. CDR3 DNA: TGTGCCAGTAGTACCCTCGCCGGGGAGCTGTTTTTT.

This clone appeared a few times. The V call is TRBV3-1 (or the pseudogene TRBV3-2), the J call TRBJ1-1; 8 bases line up with TRBD1. The germline gives CDR1 LGHDT, CDR2 YNNKEL (reference sequence). With V trimmed by 1 base and J by 2 bases, 9 bases remained unmatched. CDR3 length equals 17 residues. This CDR3 reads CASSQATGGQGNTEAFF. The DNA for the CDR3 is TGTGCCAGCAGCCAAGCCACTGGAGGACAGGGCAACACTGAAGCTTTCTTT.